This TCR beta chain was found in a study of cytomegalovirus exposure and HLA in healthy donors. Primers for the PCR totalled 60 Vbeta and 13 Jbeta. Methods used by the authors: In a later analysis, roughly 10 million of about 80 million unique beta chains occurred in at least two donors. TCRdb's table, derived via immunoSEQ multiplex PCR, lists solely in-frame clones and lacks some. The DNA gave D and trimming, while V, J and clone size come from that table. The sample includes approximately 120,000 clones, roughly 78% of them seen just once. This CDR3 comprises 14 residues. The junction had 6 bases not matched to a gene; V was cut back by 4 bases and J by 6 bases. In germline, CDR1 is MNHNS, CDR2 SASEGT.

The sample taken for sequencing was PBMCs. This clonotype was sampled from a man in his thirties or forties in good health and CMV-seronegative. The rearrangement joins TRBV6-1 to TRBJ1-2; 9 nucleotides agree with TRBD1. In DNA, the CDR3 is TGTGCCAGCAGTGCTTGGGGACAGGGAAATGGCTACACCTTC. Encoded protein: CASSAWGQGNGYTF.